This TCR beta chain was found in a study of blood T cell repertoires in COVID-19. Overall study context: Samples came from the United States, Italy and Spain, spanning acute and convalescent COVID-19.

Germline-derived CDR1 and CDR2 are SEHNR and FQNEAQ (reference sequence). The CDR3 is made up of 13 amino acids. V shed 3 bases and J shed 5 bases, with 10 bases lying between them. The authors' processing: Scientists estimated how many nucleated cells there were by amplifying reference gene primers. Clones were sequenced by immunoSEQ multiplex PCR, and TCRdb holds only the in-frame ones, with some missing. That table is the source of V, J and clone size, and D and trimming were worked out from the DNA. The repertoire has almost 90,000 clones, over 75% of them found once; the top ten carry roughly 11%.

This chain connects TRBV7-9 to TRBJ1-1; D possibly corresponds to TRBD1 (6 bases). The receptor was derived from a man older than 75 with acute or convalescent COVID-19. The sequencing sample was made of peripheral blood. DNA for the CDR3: TGTGCCAGCAGCTTCCCGCAGGGGACTGAAGCTTTCTTT. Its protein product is CASSFPQGTEAFF.